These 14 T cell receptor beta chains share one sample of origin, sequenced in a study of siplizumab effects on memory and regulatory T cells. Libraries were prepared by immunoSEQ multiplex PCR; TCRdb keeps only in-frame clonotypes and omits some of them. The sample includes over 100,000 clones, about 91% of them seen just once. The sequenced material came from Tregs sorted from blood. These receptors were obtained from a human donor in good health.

The CDR3 spells CASSLASTGALGNTIYF. The CDR3 bases are TGCGCCAGCAGCTTGGCTTCGACAGGGGCCCTAGGAAACACCATATATTTT. The chain uses TRBV5-1 and TRBJ1-3; 8 positions match TRBD1. CDR1 is SGHRS, CDR2 YFSETQ, per germline. CDR3 size: 17 residues. Losses at the gene ends were 0 bases for V and 4 bases for J; bases not matched to a gene: 9.

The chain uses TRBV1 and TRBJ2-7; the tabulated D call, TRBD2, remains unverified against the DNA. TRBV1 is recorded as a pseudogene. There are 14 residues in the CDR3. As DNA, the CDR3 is TGCACCAGCAGCCAGGGGACTAGCGGCTACGAGCAGTACTTC. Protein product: CTSSQGTSGYEQYF.

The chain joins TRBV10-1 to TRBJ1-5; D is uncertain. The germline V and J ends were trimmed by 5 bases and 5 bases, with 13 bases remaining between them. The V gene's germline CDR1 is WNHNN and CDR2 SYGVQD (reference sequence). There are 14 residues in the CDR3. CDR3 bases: TGCGCCAGCAGTTTAGGATTTGCGGATCAGCCCCAGCATTTT. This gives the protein CASSLGFADQPQHF.

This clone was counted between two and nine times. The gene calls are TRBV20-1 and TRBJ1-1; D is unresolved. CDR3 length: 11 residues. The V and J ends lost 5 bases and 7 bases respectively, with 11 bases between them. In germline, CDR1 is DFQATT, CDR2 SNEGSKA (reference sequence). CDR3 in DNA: TGCAGTGCTTCTACCCACGGTGAAGCTTTCTTT. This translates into CSASTHGEAFF.

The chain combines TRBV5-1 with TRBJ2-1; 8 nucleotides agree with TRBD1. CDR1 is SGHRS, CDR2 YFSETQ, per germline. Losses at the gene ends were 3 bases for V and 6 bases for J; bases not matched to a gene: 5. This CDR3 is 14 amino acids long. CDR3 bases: TGCGCCAGCAGCTCGGACAGGGCGGGCAATGAGCAGTTCTTC. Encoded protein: CASSSDRAGNEQFF.

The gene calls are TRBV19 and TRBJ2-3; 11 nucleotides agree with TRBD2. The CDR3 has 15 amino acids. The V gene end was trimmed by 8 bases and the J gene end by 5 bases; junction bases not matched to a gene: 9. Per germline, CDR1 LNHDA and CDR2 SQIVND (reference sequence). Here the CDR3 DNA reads TGTGCCAGTGCCGCTAGCGGGAGGCGGGTAGATACGCAGTATTTT. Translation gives CASAASGRRVDTQYF.

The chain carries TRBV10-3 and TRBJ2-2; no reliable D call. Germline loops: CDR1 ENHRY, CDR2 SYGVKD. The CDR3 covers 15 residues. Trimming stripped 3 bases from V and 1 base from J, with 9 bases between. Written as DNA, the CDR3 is TGTGCCATCAGTGAAATGGCGGTGAACACCGGGGAGCTGTTTTTT. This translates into CAISEMAVNTGELFF.

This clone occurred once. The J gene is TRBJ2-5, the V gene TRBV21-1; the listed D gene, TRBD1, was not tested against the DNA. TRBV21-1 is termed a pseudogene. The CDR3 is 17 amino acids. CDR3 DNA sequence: TGTGCCAGCAGCAAAGCTCGGGGGACAGGGGGCCGGGAGACCCAGTACTTC. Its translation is CASSKARGTGGRETQYF.

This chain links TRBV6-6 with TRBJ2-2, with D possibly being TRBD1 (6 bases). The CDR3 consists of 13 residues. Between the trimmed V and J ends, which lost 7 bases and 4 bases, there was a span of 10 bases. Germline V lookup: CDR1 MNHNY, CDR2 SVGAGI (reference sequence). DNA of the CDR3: TGTGCCAGCAACAAACAGGGCACCGGGGAGCTGTTTTTT. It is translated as CASNKQGTGELFF.

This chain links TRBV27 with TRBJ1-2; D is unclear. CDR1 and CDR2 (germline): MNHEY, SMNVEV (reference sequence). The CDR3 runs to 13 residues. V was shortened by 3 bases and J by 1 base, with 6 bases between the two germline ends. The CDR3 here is CASSFRVNYGYTF. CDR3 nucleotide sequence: TGTGCCAGCAGTTTCCGAGTTAACTATGGCTACACCTTC.

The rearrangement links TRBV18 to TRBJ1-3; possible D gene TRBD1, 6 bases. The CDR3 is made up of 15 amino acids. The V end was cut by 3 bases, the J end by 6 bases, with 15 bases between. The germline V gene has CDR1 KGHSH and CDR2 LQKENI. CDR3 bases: TGTGCCAGCTCACCGCCCGGACAGTTAGCAAACACCATATATTTT. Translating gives CASSPPGQLANTIYF. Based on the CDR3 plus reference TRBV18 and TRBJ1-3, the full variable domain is NAGVMQNPRHLVRRRGQEARLRCSPMKGHSHVYWYRQLPEEGLKFMVYLQKENIIDESGMPKERFSAEFPKEGPSILRIQQVVRGDSAAYFCASSPPGQLANTIYFGEGSWLTVV.

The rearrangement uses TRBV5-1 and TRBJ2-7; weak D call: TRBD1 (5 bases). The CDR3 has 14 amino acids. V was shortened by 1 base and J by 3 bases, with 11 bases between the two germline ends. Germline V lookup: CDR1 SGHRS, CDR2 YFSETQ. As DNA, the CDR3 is TGCGCCAGCAGCTTGTCCAGGGTGGACTACGAGCAGTACTTC. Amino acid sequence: CASSLSRVDYEQYF.

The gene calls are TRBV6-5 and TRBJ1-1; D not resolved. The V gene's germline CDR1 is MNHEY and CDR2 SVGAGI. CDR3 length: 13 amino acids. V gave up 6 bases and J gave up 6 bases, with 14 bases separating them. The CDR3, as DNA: TGTGCCAGCAGGGCAGCGGGGTCAGCTGAAGCTTTCTTT. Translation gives CASRAAGSAEAFF.

The DNA for the CDR3 is TGTGCCAGCAGCCCCAACTGGGGGGGCGATGAGCAGTTCTTC. Its translation is CASSPNWGGDEQFF. The chain recombines TRBV11-2 with TRBJ2-1, with TRBD2 as a possible D gene (7 bases). V was pared by 5 bases and J by 8 bases, with 16 bases between. CDR3 length: 14 amino acids. CDR1 is SGHAT, CDR2 FQNNGV, per germline.